This TCR beta chain was sequenced during a study of OX40 agonist ivuxolimab in advanced cancers. Study-wide results and caveats: On average, CD8+ T cells showed a greater number of expanded clones than CD4+. Partial responders treated at 0.1-3.0 mg/kg exhibited clonal expansion among the lowest measured.

As to this clone: The antigen remains unidentified.

Clones were sequenced by immunoSEQ multiplex PCR, and TCRdb holds only the in-frame ones, with some missing. Seen here are more than 60,000 clones, about four fifths observed once, and the top ten hold almost 4.5%. The CDR3 consists of 18 residues. The germline V gene encodes CDR1 SGHNT and CDR2 YYREEE (reference sequence). Germline trimming cut 0 bases from V and 0 bases from J; bases unmatched to any gene: 10. The input for sequencing was CD4+ or CD8+ T cells sorted from blood, taken in a trial of the OX40 agonist ivuxolimab. This receptor was taken from an adult with an advanced solid tumor such as melanoma, head and neck, liver or kidney cancer. The gene calls are TRBV5-4 and TRBJ2-5; 8 positions match TRBD2. CDR3 residues: CASSLGASGFTYQETQYF. DNA for the CDR3: TGTGCCAGCAGCTTGGGGGCTAGCGGGTTCACGTACCAAGAGACCCAGTACTTC.